Sequencing of this TCR beta chain was carried out in a study of cytomegalovirus exposure and HLA in healthy donors. Findings of the study overall: The study found most TCR sequences rare, yet found some public TCRs in many donors.

On this clone itself: Its antigen is currently unknown.

Measured with immunoSEQ multiplex PCR; TCRdb has only the in-frame clones, and not every one. In the table there are some 150,000 clones, about 95% of which are singletons. Sequenced material: PBMCs. The receptor's source is a man between 18 and 35 years old in good health and CMV-seropositive.

The CDR3 DNA sequence: TGTGCCTGGAGTGTGATGCGAAACAGGGGTGGCACTGAAGCTTTCTTT. This translates into CAWSVMRNRGGTEAFF. The rearrangement uses TRBV30 and TRBJ1-1; 7 bases fit TRBD1. Per germline, CDR1 GTSNPN and CDR2 SVGIG (reference sequence). This CDR3 region has 16 residues. Unmatched junction bases numbered 11, after V lost 0 bases and J lost 4 bases.